This TCR beta chain emerged from a study of CD8 T cells in Susac syndrome. The count of this clonotype is one. Random-hexamer reverse transcription was applied to roughly 0.45 to 1 ug RNA. Amplification of TCR beta CDR3 spanned 54 Vbeta and 13 Jbeta via immunoSEQ multiplex PCR. One entry per CDR3 protein results from TCRdb running MiXCR on the immunoSEQ multiplex PCR reads. The repertoire has 200,000 to 250,000 distinct CDR3 sequences, 95% of them found once; the top ten carry around 0.08%. Trimming cost V 7 bases and J 1 base; bases outside gene matches: 3. Germline assignment: CDR1 SNHLY and CDR2 FYNNEI. The CDR3 length is 13 residues. TEMRA cells were FACS-enriched, while CD8+ and CD4+ T cells were negatively isolated.

The sequenced sample consisted of CD4+ T cells from PBMCs. The chain joins TRBV2 to TRBJ2-5; 7 bases line up with TRBD1. The receptor was isolated from a human donor with multiple sclerosis. The CDR3 spells CASIRDSQETQYF. CDR3 nucleotides: TGTGCCAGCATCCGGGACAGCCAAGAGACCCAGTACTTC. The full variable domain, completed using reference TRBV2 and TRBJ2-5, is EPEVTQTPSHQVTQMGQEVILRCVPISNHLYFYWYRQILGQKVEFLVSFYNNEISEKSEIFDDQFSVERPDGSNFTLKIRSTKLEDSAMYFCASIRDSQETQYFGPGTRLLVL.